This is a list of T cell receptor beta chains from one sample in a study of cytomegalovirus exposure and HLA in healthy donors. Profiling relied on immunoSEQ multiplex PCR, and the TCRdb table lists in-frame clones only, not all of them. The table lists 120,000 or so clones, 70% to 85% of them singletons. The sample comprised PBMCs. The source of these receptors is a man in his forties in good health and CMV-seropositive. The CDR3 runs from the conserved cysteine through the conserved F or W.

J | V | CDR3
TRBJ2-1 | TRBV7-2 | CASSFSREARSSYNEQFF
TRBJ2-7 | TRBV6-1 | CASSVTGTGAYYEQYF
TRBJ2-1 | TRBV29-1 | CSVHKGVYNEQFF
TRBJ1-4 | TRBV6-1 | CASSESGATNEKLFF
TRBJ2-7 | TRBV2 | CASSASIKRGGTYEQYF
TRBJ2-3 | TRBV7-2 | CASSLIGRGTDTQYF
TRBJ2-1 | TRBV7-9 | CASSFVRQGVGNEQFF
TRBJ2-7 | TRBV15 | CATSGDNYEQYF
TRBJ1-5 | TRBV19 | CASTQTRGAGQPQHF
TRBJ1-6 | TRBV30 | CAWSAEWNSPLHF
TRBJ2-5 | TRBV19 | CASSTLLTGSRETQYF
TRBJ1-1 | TRBV5-4 | CASSPGTGLTTEAFF